Below, 13 T cell receptor beta chains from the same sample are listed, as sequenced in a study of Tregs in tolerant kidney transplant recipients. The repertoire was sequenced with immunoSEQ multiplex PCR; TCRdb's copy has only in-frame clones and lacks some. This listing includes fewer than 35,000 clones. Material: CD8+ T cells from blood, obtained before the transplant. These receptors were taken from a human donor who received a combined kidney and bone marrow transplant.

Concerning this clone: Sequencing ends 3 residues short of the CDR3 end; the germline J gene provides the rest. The J gene is TRBJ1-6, the V gene TRBV11-2, with TRBD1 identical over 7 bases. V lost 5 bases and J lost 7; bases outside the gene matches: 8. The CDR3 is made up of 15 amino acids. Germline CDR1 SGHAT, CDR2 FQNNGV. The sequenced CDR3 bases are TGTGCCAGCAGCCTACATCGACAGGGAAATTCACCC. This sequence encodes CASSLHRQGNSP. The entire CDR3 protein reads CASSLHRQGNSPLHF. The whole variable domain, remainder taken from reference TRBV11-2 and TRBJ1-6, is EAGVAQSPRYKIIEKRQSVAFWCNPISGHATLYWYQQILGQGPKLLIQFQNNGVVDDSQLPKDRFSAERLKGVDSTLKIQPAKLEDSAVYLCASSLHRQGNSPLHFGNGTRLTVT.

Comments on this clone: Read sequence stops 3 residues before the CDR3 end, and the germline J gene provides the missing end. The chain has TRBV20-1 and TRBJ2-3; a possible D gene is TRBD2 (5 bases). The CDR3 length is 15 residues. V shed 5 bases and J shed 3 bases, with 18 bases lying between them. CDR1 is DFQATT, CDR2 SNEGSKA, per germline (reference sequence). CDR3 DNA (partial): TGCAGTGCTGACCCTAACGACTACGGTACAGATACG. As protein: CSADPNDYGTDT. The CDR3 in its entirety is CSADPNDYGTDTQYF.

Worth noting for this clone: Read coverage stops 3 residues before the CDR3 terminus; the germline J gene supplies the remainder. The chain joins TRBV7-2 to TRBJ2-3; possible D gene TRBD1, 6 bases. CDR1 and CDR2 (germline): SGHTA, FQGNSA. The CDR3 spans 14 residues. V lost 5 bases, J lost 4 bases, and 13 bases lay in between. CDR3 in amino acids: CASSPQGLADTQYF. CDR3 DNA (partial): TGTGCCAGCAGCCCCCAGGGGCTGGCAGATACG.

About this clone itself: The read ends 3 residues before the CDR3 terminus; that terminus is restored from the germline J gene. The chain is built from TRBV6-4 and TRBJ2-7, with D maybe TRBD1 (5 bases). The CDR3 is made up of 15 amino acids. The germline CDR1 and CDR2 sequences are MRHNA and SNTAGT. Between the trimmed V and J ends, which lost 3 bases and 3 bases, there was a span of 15 bases. The CDR3 DNA, read in part, is TGTGCCAGCAGTGATAGTGGGGCCATCAGCTACGAG. Encoded protein: CASSDSGAISYE. The whole CDR3 sequence is CASSDSGAISYEQYF.

Remarks on this clone: From the germline J gene comes the end of the CDR3, since the read stops 3 residues before it. The V call is TRBV2, the J call TRBJ2-1, with 14 bases matching TRBD2. With V trimmed by 8 bases and J by 7 bases, 13 bases remained unmatched. The CDR3 loop spans 17 amino acids. CDR1 is SNHLY, CDR2 FYNNEI, per germline. The part of the CDR3 DNA that was read is TGTGCCAGCTTTACCACCCAGGGACTAGCGGGGGTGAATGAG. As protein: CASFTTQGLAGVNE. The full-length CDR3 reads as CASFTTQGLAGVNEQFF.

Comment on this clone: The read gets to within 3 residues of the CDR3 end, and the germline J gene fills in the rest. V gene TRBV5-1 combines with J gene TRBJ1-6; TRBD1 aligns across 8 bases. Trimming cost V 5 bases and J 5 bases; bases outside gene matches: 3. This CDR3 spans 14 amino acids. Germline assignment: CDR1 SGHRS and CDR2 YFSETQ. The CDR3 bases that were read are TGCGCCAGCAGGACAGGGGTGGATAATTCACCC. The encoded protein is CASRTGVDNSP. The whole CDR3 protein reads CASRTGVDNSPLHF. The complete variable domain, with remaining parts taken from reference TRBV5-1 and TRBJ1-6, reads KAGVTQTPRYLIKTRGQQVTLSCSPISGHRSVSWYQQTPGQGLQFLFEYFSETQRNKGNFPGRFSGRQFSNSRSEMNVSTLELGDSALYLCASRTGVDNSPLHFGNGTRLTVT.

Points on this clone: The CDR3 end is not reached by the read, which stops 3 residues before it; the germline J gene fills it in. The V gene is TRBV19, the J gene TRBJ2-3; 10 bases are shared with TRBD1. CDR1 is LNHDA and CDR2 is SQIVND in the germline V gene (reference sequence). V trimming: 3 bases; J trimming: 3 bases; junction bases outside the gene matches: 0. CDR3 length: 14 residues. The CDR3 loop is CASSMGQGTDTQYF. The CDR3 DNA, read in part, is TGTGCCAGTAGTATGGGACAGGGGACAGATACG. Together with reference TRBV19 and TRBJ2-3, the CDR3 gives the full variable domain: DGGITQSPKYLFRKEGQNVTLSCEQNLNHDAMYWYRQDPGQGLRLIYYSQIVNDFQKGDIAEGYSVSREKKESFPLTVTSAQKNPTAFYLCASSMGQGTDTQYFGPGTRLTVL.

With regard to this clone: The read halts 3 residues ahead of the CDR3 end, with the missing end drawn from the germline J gene. V and J are TRBV19 and TRBJ2-3; TRBD1 matches at 9 bases. In germline, CDR1 is LNHDA, CDR2 SQIVND (reference sequence). The CDR3 totals 16 residues. V shed 9 bases and J 0 bases; nucleotides not matched to a gene: 10. CDR3 sequence: CASRIGTGRSTDTQYF. CDR3 DNA, as far as it was read: TGTGCCAGCAGGATCGGGACAGGGAGAAGCACAGATACG.

The CDR3 sequence: CASSYTGWSGNTIYF. CDR3 DNA, as far as it was read: TGTGCCAGCAGTTACACAGGGTGGAGTGGAAACACC. The J gene is TRBJ1-3, the V gene TRBV2; D is perhaps TRBD1 (6 bases). The CDR3 is cut off 3 residues early in the read; its end comes from the germline J gene. The CDR3 extends over 15 amino acids. The germline gives CDR1 SNHLY, CDR2 FYNNEI. Trimming pared 5 bases from V and 3 bases from J, leaving 14 bases between.

Of note for this clone: The observed sequence ends 3 residues before the CDR3 terminus, with the missing tail filled in from the germline J gene. The chain joins TRBV7-2 to TRBJ2-1; TRBD2 matches 11 bases. CDR1 and CDR2 from the germline V gene are SGHTA and FQGNSA. V was pared by 3 bases and J by 6 bases, with 4 bases of the junction left unmatched. This CDR3 has 15 residues. The CDR3 here is CASSFLAGGFNEQFF. CDR3 bases read: TGTGCCAGCAGCTTCCTAGCGGGGGGCTTCAATGAG.

CDR3 residues: CASSPTRDSLEKLFF. The sequenced CDR3 bases are TGTGCCAGTAGCCCCACCCGGGACTCCCTTGAAAAA. The chain is built from TRBV19 and TRBJ1-4, with a tentative D call TRBD1 (5 bases). The read terminates 3 residues before the CDR3 end, so the remaining end is supplied by the germline J gene. The CDR3 has 15 residues. Deletions cut 6 bases from V and 7 bases from J, with 18 bases between. Germline-derived CDR1 and CDR2 are LNHDA and SQIVND (reference sequence).

Notes on this clone: The CDR3 extends 3 residues past the end of the read, so its final part is completed from the germline J gene. The chain couples TRBV5-1 to TRBJ1-1, with D maybe TRBD1 (6 bases). The CDR3 runs 15 residues. Between the trimmed V and J ends, which lost 0 bases and 3 bases, there was a span of 12 bases. Germline CDR1 SGHRS, CDR2 YFSETQ. The sequenced CDR3 bases are TGCGCCAGCAGCTTGGGACCAGGGGCGGACACTGAA. Its protein is CASSLGPGADTE. The complete CDR3 sequence is CASSLGPGADTEAFF. Filled out from reference TRBV5-1 and TRBJ1-1, the complete variable domain reads KAGVTQTPRYLIKTRGQQVTLSCSPISGHRSVSWYQQTPGQGLQFLFEYFSETQRNKGNFPGRFSGRQFSNSRSEMNVSTLELGDSALYLCASSLGPGADTEAFFGQGTRLTVV.

As to this clone: The read finishes 3 residues shy of the CDR3 end, and the germline J gene is used to complete it. V usage is TRBV5-1 and J usage is TRBJ1-2; 8 nucleotides match TRBD1. Per the germline V gene, CDR1 is SGHRS and CDR2 is YFSETQ. The J segment lost 7 bases and the V segment lost 3 bases, leaving 8 bases of the junction unmatched. CDR3 size: 14 residues. The sequenced CDR3 bases are TGCGCCAGCAGCTGGGGACAGGACGCTGGTGGC. Translating gives CASSWGQDAGG. The entire CDR3 sequence reads CASSWGQDAGGYTF.